Listed below are T cell receptor beta chains from one sample, sequenced in a study of stem cell transplantation in POMP-related autoinflammatory disease. Measured with immunoSEQ multiplex PCR; TCRdb has only the in-frame clones, and not every one. Here the sample spans around 10,000 clones, 75% to 85% being singletons. This specimen consisted of CD4+ T cells from PBMCs, obtained after stem cell transplantation. The receptor set was obtained from a human patient with POMP-related autoinflammation and immune dysregulation (PRAID). The T cells may come from the graft donor. CDR3s include the opening cysteine and the closing phenylalanine or tryptophan. The D gene is left open where the match is weak. A clone size is listed for some rows: how often the clone was seen (once, few, many), or a class if it is expanded.

v_call,clone_size,j_call,d_call,cdr3_nt,cdr3_aa
TRBV7-8,-,TRBJ1-5,-,TGTGCCAGCAGCTTTTCAGGATTAAACAATCAGCCCCAGCATTTT,CASSFSGLNNQPQHF
TRBV9,-,TRBJ2-3,-,TGTGCCAGCAGCACGGACCCTAGCACAGATACGCAGTATTTT,CASSTDPSTDTQYF
TRBV10-3,-,TRBJ2-7,-,TGTGCCATCAGGGAGACAGGCCACCACGAGCAGTACTTC,CAIRETGHHEQYF
TRBV30,-,TRBJ2-3,-,TGTGCCTGGAGTGTCCGAGGAGGCACAGATACGCAGTATTTT,CAWSVRGGTDTQYF
TRBV6-5,-,TRBJ2-5,-,TGTGCCAGCCAGTACCAAGAGACCCAGTACTTC,CASQYQETQYF
TRBV3-1/TRBV3-2,-,TRBJ2-3,-,TGTGCCAGCAGCCAAGATACGGCGGGACGCACAGATACGCAGTATTTT,CASSQDTAGRTDTQYF
TRBV27,-,TRBJ1-2,-,TGTGCCAGCAGTCTGGGTACAGGGACTAGCTATGGCTACACCTTC,CASSLGTGTSYGYTF
TRBV6-6,-,TRBJ2-7,-,TGTGCCAGCAGCAACCAACCCCCATACGAGCAGTACTTC,CASSNQPPYEQYF
TRBV18,few,TRBJ1-1,-,TGTGCCAGCTCAAATACCCCTGGACACCTGAACACTGAAGCTTTCTTT,CASSNTPGHLNTEAFF
TRBV11-2,few,TRBJ1-4,TRBD1,TGTGCCAGCAGCATCCGGGACAGAACTAATGAAAAACTGTTTTTT,CASSIRDRTNEKLFF
TRBV7-3,few,TRBJ2-1,TRBD2,TGTGCCAGCAGAGAAAGCGGGAGCTCCTACAATGAGCAGTTCTTC,CASRESGSSYNEQFF
TRBV3-1/TRBV3-2,-,TRBJ1-3,-,TGTGCCAGCAGCCCACCTCTGGGACCTTTGTATTTT,CASSPPLGPLYF
TRBV21-1,-,TRBJ2-7,-,TGTGCCAGCAGCAAAGACGGGGACAGGGGTTACGAGCAGTACTTC,CASSKDGDRGYEQYF
TRBV19,-,TRBJ2-2,-,TGTGCCAGTAGTATGTACGGGGAGCTGTTTTTT,CASSMYGELFF
TRBV19,-,TRBJ1-5,-,TGTGCCAGTAGTATAGATACGGGACTCGAGGGTCAGCCCCAGCATTTT,CASSIDTGLEGQPQHF
TRBV27,-,TRBJ2-2,TRBD2,TGTGCCAGCAGTTTACGACTAGCGGCCTGGGGCACCGGGGAGCTGTTTTTT,CASSLRLAAWGTGELFF
TRBV6-5,-,TRBJ1-6,-,TGTGCCAGCAGTTACGGAGGGGTAAGCGATTCACCCCTCCACTTT,CASSYGGVSDSPLHF
TRBV7-9,-,TRBJ2-5,-,TGTGCCAGCAGCTTGGACCCGACCCGGGAGACCCAGTACTTC,CASSLDPTRETQYF
TRBV4-2,-,TRBJ2-7,TRBD2,TGTGCCAGCAGCCAAGCTTTAGCGGGAGGGCCGGGGGAGCAGTACTTC,CASSQALAGGPGEQYF
TRBV3-1/TRBV3-2,-,TRBJ1-1,TRBD1,TGTGCCAGCAGCGGACAGGGGATGAACACTGAAGCTTTCTTT,CASSGQGMNTEAFF
TRBV7-8,few,TRBJ2-5,-,TGTGCCAGCAGCTCGGGAGTATCGGAGACCCAGTACTTC,CASSSGVSETQYF
TRBV15,-,TRBJ2-1,-,TGTGCCACCAGCAGCAAAGGAAGCGGGTTCTCCTACAATGAGCAGTTCTTC,CATSSKGSGFSYNEQFF
TRBV7-9,-,TRBJ2-1,TRBD2,TGTGCCAGCACCCCAGGGGGACTAGCGGACAATGAGCAGTTCTTC,CASTPGGLADNEQFF
TRBV7-3,-,TRBJ1-1,TRBD1,TGTGCCAGCAGTGCGACAGGGGGCGGCACTGAAGCTTTCTTT,CASSATGGGTEAFF
TRBV19,once,TRBJ2-2,TRBD2,TGTGCCAGTAGCCGACTAGCGAGAAGCGGGGAGCTGTTTTTT,CASSRLARSGELFF
TRBV6-4,-,TRBJ1-5,-,TGTGCCAGCTCCCCCGAGTCTAGGGATCAGCCCCAGCATTTT,CASSPESRDQPQHF
TRBV4-3,-,TRBJ2-3,-,TGCGCCAGCAGCCAAGAGGCGTGGGGTAACACAGATACGCAGTATTTT,CASSQEAWGNTDTQYF
TRBV19,-,TRBJ2-3,TRBD2,TGTGCCAGTAGTATTGGACTAGCGGGAGCTCAAATGGGGCAGTATTTT,CASSIGLAGAQMGQYF
TRBV28,-,TRBJ2-3,TRBD2,TGTGCCAGCAGTCCTTATGATGCGGGAGGAACAGATACGCAGTATTTT,CASSPYDAGGTDTQYF
TRBV19,-,TRBJ1-2,TRBD1,TGTGCCAGTAGAGCCCGCTACAGGGGGCGCGGTGGCTACACCTTC,CASRARYRGRGGYTF
TRBV6-2/TRBV6-3,-,TRBJ2-2,-,TGTGCCAGCAGCCGTGCGGGCCGGCACCTCGCGAACACCGGGGAGCTGTTTTTT,CASSRAGRHLANTGELFF
TRBV5-1,-,TRBJ2-3,-,TGCGCCAGCAGCCCTGGGGGGACAGATACGCAGTATTTT,CASSPGGTDTQYF
TRBV10-3,-,TRBJ1-6,-,TGTGCCATCAGTGGGACAAATCTGAATTCACCCCTCCACTTT,CAISGTNLNSPLHF
TRBV10-3,-,TRBJ1-1,-,TGTGCCATCAGTGATTGGAACACTGAAGCTTTCTTT,CAISDWNTEAFF
TRBV5-1,once,TRBJ2-1,-,TGCGCCAGCAGCTTGGAAGCGGAGCCCCTATTAGGGCAGTTCTTC,CASSLEAEPLLGQFF
TRBV6-2/TRBV6-3,-,TRBJ1-2,-,TGTGCCAGCAGTTACAACAGGAGGCGGTATGGCTACACCTTC,CASSYNRRRYGYTF
TRBV5-1,-,TRBJ2-7,TRBD2,TGCGCCAGCAGCTACGGGACTATGGCCCCCTACGAGCAGTACTTC,CASSYGTMAPYEQYF
TRBV7-8,-,TRBJ2-1,-,TGTGCCAGCAGCCTGGCTGGCCAAAACTCCTACAATGAGCAGTTCTTC,CASSLAGQNSYNEQFF
TRBV7-9,few,TRBJ2-5,-,TGTGCCAGCAGCTTAAGGCTTCAGTTTCGAGAGACCCAGTACTTC,CASSLRLQFRETQYF
TRBV9,-,TRBJ2-5,TRBD1,TGTGCCAGCAGCCCCCGGACAGGGGACCTCCAAGCGACCCAGTACTTC,CASSPRTGDLQATQYF
TRBV7-9,-,TRBJ2-5,TRBD2,TGTGCCAGCAGCTTCGGGGCTAGCGGTTCCCAAGAGACCCAGTACTTC,CASSFGASGSQETQYF
TRBV10-3,few,TRBJ2-7,TRBD2,TGTGCCATCAGGGCGGGGGGATACGACGAGCAGTACTTC,CAIRAGGYDEQYF
TRBV11-1,once,TRBJ2-5,-,TGTGCCAGCAGCTTAGGTAGGGAGGTTGACTTC,CASSLGREVDF
TRBV19,-,TRBJ2-3,TRBD2,TGTGCCAGTAGTATTAGGGCTAGCGGGAAGTGGTGGGGCACAGATACGCAGTATTTT,CASSIRASGKWWGTDTQYF
TRBV20-1,-,TRBJ2-4,-,TGCAGTGCTAGAGATGCTCAGAAAGTGGTCTTC,CSARDAQKVVF
TRBV7-3,-,TRBJ2-1,TRBD2,TGTGCCAGCAGCGGCGAGTGGCGGGAGGAGTTCAGGGGTGAGCAGTTCTTC,CASSGEWREEFRGEQFF
TRBV11-3,few,TRBJ1-1,TRBD1,TGTGCCAGCAGCCCGACGGGACAGGGGAACACTGAAGCTTTCTTT,CASSPTGQGNTEAFF
TRBV18,few,TRBJ2-2,-,TGTGCCAGCTCACCACCGATGGCAGCGGCCCCCGACACCGGGGAGCTGTTTTTT,CASSPPMAAAPDTGELFF
TRBV4-2,-,TRBJ2-2,TRBD2,TGTGCCAGCAGCCAAGAACTAGCGGGAGGTCGGGGCACCGGGGAGCTGTTTTTT,CASSQELAGGRGTGELFF
TRBV9,-,TRBJ2-2,TRBD1,TGTGCCAGCAGTGGGACAGTAAACACCGGGGAGCTGTTTTTT,CASSGTVNTGELFF
TRBV7-9,-,TRBJ2-5,TRBD1,TGTGCCAGCAGCTTAGCGACAGGGGGTGGTGAGACCCAGTACTTC,CASSLATGGGETQYF
TRBV5-1,-,TRBJ1-5,-,TGCGCCAGCAGCTTGGGGGGAGGCGATCGCCAGCCCCAGCATTTT,CASSLGGGDRQPQHF
TRBV7-3,-,TRBJ2-5,-,TGTGCCAGCAGCTTAAGGGGCGGGTGGCGGGAGACCCAGTACTTC,CASSLRGGWRETQYF
TRBV11-3,-,TRBJ1-3,-,TGTGCCAGCAGCTCACGGACAGCTAACACCATATATTTT,CASSSRTANTIYF
TRBV7-2,-,TRBJ2-1,TRBD2,TGTGCCAGCAGCCTTAAGACTAGCGGGAGGAAATACAATGAGCAGTTCTTC,CASSLKTSGRKYNEQFF
TRBV4-3,-,TRBJ1-3,-,TGCGCCAGCAGTCCCGGAGCTGGAAACACCATATATTTT,CASSPGAGNTIYF
TRBV7-9,-,TRBJ1-1,-,TGTGCCAGCAGCTTACTCTTGGGGGCCACTGAAGCTTTCTTT,CASSLLLGATEAFF